A selection of T cell receptor beta chains follows, all from one sample in a study of B cell selection in AIRE deficiency. TCRdb's table, derived via immunoSEQ multiplex PCR, lists solely in-frame clones and lacks some. The sample shows fewer than 30,000 clones, around 97% of them seen only once. Sequencing input: conventional CD4+ T cells sorted from PBMCs. Every receptor here comes from a human donor with AIRE deficiency. The CDR3 runs from the conserved cysteine through the conserved F or W. A D gene is named only where the DNA matches it firmly. Size tells how often a clone was seen (once, few, many) or the class of an expanded clone, and some rows leave it out.

V gene	clone size	CDR3 length	J gene	D gene	CDR3 protein	CDR3 DNA
TRBV7-9	NA	16	TRBJ2-3	TRBD1	CASSLLIRGQGDTQYF	TGTGCCAGCAGCTTATTAATCAGGGGGCAGGGAGATACGCAGTATTTT
TRBV4-1	NA	15	TRBJ2-7	NA	CASSQDHDGNYEQYF	TGCGCCAGCAGCCAAGATCATGACGGAAACTACGAGCAGTACTTC
TRBV19	NA	18	TRBJ2-1	TRBD1	CASSIGNSPGQGRTEQFF	TGTGCCAGTAGTATAGGTAATTCCCCGGGACAGGGGAGGACTGAGCAGTTCTTC
TRBV5-1	NA	14	TRBJ1-6	TRBD1	CASSPQGGNSPLHF	TGCGCCAGCAGCCCTCAGGGGGGAAATTCACCCCTCCACTTT
TRBV6-5	NA	15	TRBJ2-5	TRBD1	CASSYRQGVRETQYF	TGTGCCAGCAGTTACAGACAGGGGGTGAGGGAGACCCAGTACTTC
TRBV10-3	NA	17	TRBJ2-3	TRBD2	CAISEPGLADDTDTQYF	TGTGCCATCAGTGAGCCGGGACTAGCGGACGACACAGATACGCAGTATTTT
TRBV20-1	NA	11	TRBJ2-3	NA	CSARMLDTQYF	TGCAGTGCTAGAATGTTAGATACGCAGTATTTT
TRBV5-6	NA	13	TRBJ2-7	NA	CASTIIGGYEQYF	TGTGCCAGCACCATAATTGGGGGCTACGAGCAGTACTTC
TRBV28	once	16	TRBJ1-1	TRBD1	CASRNPAGTGYTEAFF	TGTGCCAGCAGAAATCCCGCCGGGACAGGGTATACTGAAGCTTTCTTT
TRBV19	NA	16	TRBJ2-7	TRBD1	CASSIVAGQGSHEQYF	TGTGCCAGTAGTATAGTGGCGGGACAGGGATCCCACGAGCAGTACTTC
TRBV28	NA	14	TRBJ1-1	NA	CASSLTRGRTEAFF	TGTGCCAGCAGTTTGACAAGGGGACGGACTGAAGCTTTCTTT
TRBV7-9	NA	16	TRBJ2-5	NA	CASSLATGWGGETQYF	TGTGCCAGCAGCTTAGCCACCGGATGGGGAGGAGAGACCCAGTACTTC
TRBV7-8	NA	13	TRBJ1-1	NA	CASSPAANTEAFF	TGTGCCAGCAGCCCTGCAGCGAACACTGAAGCTTTCTTT
TRBV6-6	NA	16	TRBJ1-2	TRBD1	CASSYSDRGPGYGYTF	TGTGCCAGCAGTTACTCCGACAGGGGCCCCGGGTATGGCTACACCTTC
TRBV6-4	NA	18	TRBJ2-3	TRBD2	CASSDSLRAGGSTDTQYF	TGTGCCAGCAGCGACTCCCTTCGAGCGGGAGGCAGCACAGATACGCAGTATTTT
TRBV28	once	18	TRBJ1-2	NA	CASSASGTNRPNNYGYTF	TGTGCCAGCAGTGCCTCCGGGACAAACAGACCAAACAACTATGGCTACACCTTC
TRBV9	NA	15	TRBJ2-1	TRBD1	CASSVSIGTGNEQFF	TGTGCCAGCAGCGTCAGCATAGGGACAGGGAATGAGCAGTTCTTC
TRBV4-2	NA	14	TRBJ1-6	NA	CASSRLGGFSPLHF	TGTGCCAGCAGCCGACTTGGTGGATTTTCACCCCTCCACTTT
TRBV28	NA	17	TRBJ2-1	NA	CASIPSRTVMKPGEQFF	TGTGCCAGCATCCCTTCGCGGACTGTAATGAAACCAGGTGAGCAGTTCTTC
TRBV5-5	NA	13	TRBJ1-2	NA	CASSRPEGYGYTF	TGTGCCAGCAGCCGTCCGGAGGGCTATGGCTACACCTTC
TRBV28	NA	14	TRBJ1-6	TRBD1	CASSQTGNNSPLHF	TGTGCCAGCAGCCAGACAGGGAATAATTCACCCCTCCACTTT
TRBV7-9	NA	13	TRBJ1-2	TRBD1	CAIKDRPNYGYTF	TGTGCCATAAAGGACAGGCCTAACTATGGCTACACCTTC
TRBV5-4	NA	18	TRBJ2-6	NA	CASSLDRAPLVGANVLTF	TGTGCCAGCAGCTTGGACAGGGCTCCACTCGTGGGGGCCAACGTCCTGACTTTC
TRBV21-1	NA	11	TRBJ2-7	NA	CAITRVYEQYF	TGTGCCATCACACGGGTCTACGAGCAGTACTTC
TRBV28	NA	14	TRBJ1-1	NA	CASSGEGRGTEAFF	TGTGCCAGCAGTGGAGAGGGGCGAGGGACTGAAGCTTTCTTT
TRBV11-2	once	12	TRBJ1-1	NA	CASSWGGPEAFF	TGTGCCAGCAGCTGGGGAGGTCCTGAAGCTTTCTTT
TRBV6-4	NA	17	TRBJ2-5	TRBD2	CASSANCGEGTGETQYF	TGTGCCAGCAGTGCGAATTGTGGGGAGGGGACCGGGGAGACCCAGTACTTC
TRBV6-5	NA	16	TRBJ2-3	TRBD2	CASSSLAGPRTDTQYF	TGTGCCAGCAGTTCTCTAGCGGGCCCTCGCACAGATACGCAGTATTTT
TRBV14	NA	18	TRBJ2-6	TRBD2	CASSHRTSGPSGANVLTF	TGTGCCAGCAGCCACCGGACTAGCGGGCCGTCTGGGGCCAACGTCCTGACTTTC
TRBV5-4	NA	18	TRBJ2-3	NA	CASSLAHGGSSERDTQYF	TGTGCCAGCAGCTTGGCCCACGGTGGATCTAGCGAACGAGATACGCAGTATTTT
TRBV10-3	NA	15	TRBJ1-1	TRBD1	CAISGTGAQNTEAFF	TGTGCCATCAGTGGAACAGGGGCCCAGAACACTGAAGCTTTCTTT
TRBV2	NA	12	TRBJ2-3	NA	CASTLLVDTQYF	TGTGCCAGCACCCTACTAGTTGATACGCAGTATTTT
TRBV19	NA	15	TRBJ1-2	TRBD1	CASSIAGGQNYGYTF	TGTGCCAGTAGTATAGCCGGGGGACAGAACTATGGCTACACCTTC
TRBV14	NA	15	TRBJ2-1	NA	CASRHSLGSYNEQFF	TGTGCCAGCAGACATAGCCTCGGCTCCTACAATGAGCAGTTCTTC
TRBV7-9	NA	13	TRBJ1-2	NA	CASSLAGPYGYTF	TGTGCCAGCAGCTTAGCGGGACCCTATGGCTACACCTTC
TRBV7-2	NA	14	TRBJ2-7	NA	CASSLDPITYEQYF	TGTGCCAGCAGCTTAGACCCAATAACCTACGAGCAGTACTTC
TRBV4-3	NA	15	TRBJ2-7	TRBD2	CASSQRTSGLYEQYF	TGCGCCAGCAGCCAAAGGACTAGCGGGCTCTACGAGCAGTACTTC
TRBV4-2	once	16	TRBJ2-2	NA	CASSREPVTSAGELFF	TGTGCCAGCAGCCGAGAACCTGTCACCTCCGCCGGGGAGCTGTTTTTT
TRBV6-5	NA	15	TRBJ2-2	TRBD2	CASSASGIPTGELFF	TGTGCCAGCAGCGCTAGCGGGATTCCAACCGGGGAGCTGTTTTTT
TRBV7-2	NA	14	TRBJ2-3	TRBD1	CASSFGQGGDTQYF	TGTGCCAGCAGCTTCGGACAGGGGGGAGATACGCAGTATTTT